Below, 6 T cell receptor beta chains from the same sample are listed, as sequenced in a study of post-analysis software for immune sequencing data. Prepared TCR beta cDNA libraries contained unique molecular identifiers. Each CDR3 protein is one row after TCRdb ran MiXCR on the PCR reads. Of roughly 200,000 distinct CDR3 sequences in the sample, roughly 30% are singletons; the top ten hold approximately 3.6%. Study-wide points: When patients were compared with controls, 4 or 5 TRBV segments were more frequent, TRBV5-6, TRBV5-1 and TRBV20-1 among them.

These receptors are not linked to any known antigen. The sequenced sample consisted of blood. The receptor source for this set is a girl aged 2 to 17 with multiple sclerosis.

This clonotype was counted many times. The chain carries TRBV20-1 and TRBJ2-1; D may be TRBD2 (6 bases). Germline V gives CDR1 DFQATT, CDR2 SNEGSKA (reference sequence). The CDR3 covers 13 residues. Trimming pared 5 bases from V and 9 bases from J, leaving 17 bases between. CDR3 DNA: TGCAGTGCTCTAAGACTACTAGCCCCTGAGCAGTTCTTC. As protein: CSALRLLAPEQFF.

The rearrangement uses TRBV2 and TRBJ2-2; D is perhaps TRBD1 or TRBD2 (6 bases each). Germline-derived CDR1 and CDR2 are SNHLY and FYNNEI. Between the trimmed V and J ends, which lost 6 bases and 5 bases, there was a span of 13 bases. The CDR3 length is 14 residues. This chain's CDR3 is CASSGGARTGELFF. CDR3 coding DNA: TGTGCCAGCAGCGGGGGCGCAAGGACCGGGGAGCTGTTTTTT.

This clonotype was counted many times. The genes are TRBV5-1 and TRBJ2-7; D remains unclear. This CDR3 is 16 amino acids long. The V and J ends lost 0 bases and 2 bases respectively, with 15 bases between them. Per germline, CDR1 SGHRS and CDR2 YFSETQ. The CDR3 sequence: CASSLGLPGTAYEQYF. In nucleotides, the CDR3 is TGCGCCAGCAGCTTGGGACTTCCGGGTACGGCCTACGAGCAGTACTTC.

V usage is TRBV6-2 or TRBV6-3 and J usage is TRBJ2-7; TRBD1 is a possible D gene (6 bases). Trimming took off 2 bases at V and 2 bases at J, with 19 bases between the two ends. Germline-derived CDR1 and CDR2 are MNHEY and SVGEGT. The CDR3 runs 17 residues. The CDR3 loop reads CASSYEIWTAQPYEQYF. The CDR3 DNA reads TGTGCCAGCAGTTACGAGATATGGACAGCTCAACCCTACGAGCAGTACTTC.

This clonotype appeared many times. The rearrangement uses TRBV6-6 and TRBJ2-5, with unresolved D. The CDR3 is 13 residues long. V gave up 2 bases and J gave up 2 bases, with 6 bases separating them. Germline values: CDR1 MNHNY, CDR2 SVGAGI (reference sequence). The CDR3 DNA is TGTGCCAGCAGTTACGGCAGACAAGAGACCCAGTACTTC. Its translation is CASSYGRQETQYF.

This clonotype was seen a few times. CDR3 sequence reads: CASSVEAGGQPQHF. The CDR3 DNA reads TGTGCCAGCAGCGTAGAGGCAGGGGGACAGCCCCAGCATTTT. V is TRBV7-6 and J is TRBJ1-5; 7 positions agree with TRBD1. This CDR3 contains 14 residues. V was pared by 5 bases and J by 7 bases, with 8 bases of the junction left unmatched. Germline assignment: CDR1 SGHVS and CDR2 FNYEAQ. Looking up the rest from reference TRBV7-6 and TRBJ1-5 gives the full variable domain: GAGVSQSPRYKVTKRGQDVALRCDPISGHVSLYWYRQALGQGPEFLTYFNYEAQQDKSGLPNDRFSAERPEGSISTLTIQRTEQRDSAMYRCASSVEAGGQPQHFGDGTRLSIL.